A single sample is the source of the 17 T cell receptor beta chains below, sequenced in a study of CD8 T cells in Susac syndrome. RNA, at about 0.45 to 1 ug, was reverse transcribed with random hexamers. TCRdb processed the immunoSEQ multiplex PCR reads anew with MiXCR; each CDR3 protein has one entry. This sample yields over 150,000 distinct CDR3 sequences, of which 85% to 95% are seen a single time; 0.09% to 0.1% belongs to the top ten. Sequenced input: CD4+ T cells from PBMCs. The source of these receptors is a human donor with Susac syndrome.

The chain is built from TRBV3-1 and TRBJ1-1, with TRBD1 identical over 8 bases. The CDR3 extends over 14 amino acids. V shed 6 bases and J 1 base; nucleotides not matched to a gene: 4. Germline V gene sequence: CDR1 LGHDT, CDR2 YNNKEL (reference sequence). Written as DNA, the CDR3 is TGTGCCAGCAGAGATACAGGGGGGAACACTGAAGCTTTCTTT. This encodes CASRDTGGNTEAFF. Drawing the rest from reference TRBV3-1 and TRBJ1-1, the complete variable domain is DTAVSQTPKYLVTQMGNDKSIKCEQNLGHDTMYWYKQDSKKFLKIMFSYNNKELIINETVPNRFSPKSPDKAHLNLHINSLELGDSAVYFCASRDTGGNTEAFFGQGTRLTVV.

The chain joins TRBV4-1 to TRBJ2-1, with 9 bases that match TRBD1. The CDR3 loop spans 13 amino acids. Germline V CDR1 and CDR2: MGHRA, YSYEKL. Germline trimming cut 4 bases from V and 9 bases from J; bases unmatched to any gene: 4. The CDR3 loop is CASSRDRVSEQFF. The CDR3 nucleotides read TGCGCCAGCAGCCGGGACAGGGTTTCTGAGCAGTTCTTC.

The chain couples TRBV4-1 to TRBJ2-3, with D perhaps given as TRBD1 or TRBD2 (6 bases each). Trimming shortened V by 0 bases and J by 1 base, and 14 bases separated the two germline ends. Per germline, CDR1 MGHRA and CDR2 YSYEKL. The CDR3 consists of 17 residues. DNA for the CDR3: TGCGCCAGCAGCCAAGATCGGGGGCGGCCTGGCACAGATACGCAGTATTTT. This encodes CASSQDRGRPGTDTQYF.

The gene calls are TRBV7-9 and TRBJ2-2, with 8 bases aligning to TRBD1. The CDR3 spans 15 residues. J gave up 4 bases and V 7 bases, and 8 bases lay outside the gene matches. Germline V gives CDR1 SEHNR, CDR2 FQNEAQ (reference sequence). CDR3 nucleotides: TGTGCCAGCACGAAAGGACAGGGCCCCACCGGGGAGCTGTTTTTT. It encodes CASTKGQGPTGELFF.

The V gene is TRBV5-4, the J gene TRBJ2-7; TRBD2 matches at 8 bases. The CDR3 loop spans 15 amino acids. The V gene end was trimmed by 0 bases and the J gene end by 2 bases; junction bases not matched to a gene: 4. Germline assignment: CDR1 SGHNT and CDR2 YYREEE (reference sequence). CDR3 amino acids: CASSLAAGAPYEQYF. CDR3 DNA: TGTGCCAGCAGCTTGGCAGCGGGAGCGCCCTACGAGCAGTACTTC.

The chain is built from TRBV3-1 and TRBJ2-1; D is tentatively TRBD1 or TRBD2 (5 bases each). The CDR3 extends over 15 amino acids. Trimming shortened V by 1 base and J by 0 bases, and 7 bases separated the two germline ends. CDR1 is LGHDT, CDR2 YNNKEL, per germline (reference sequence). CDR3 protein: CASSQGGSSYNEQFF. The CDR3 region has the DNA TGTGCCAGCAGCCAAGGGGGGAGCTCCTACAATGAGCAGTTCTTC.

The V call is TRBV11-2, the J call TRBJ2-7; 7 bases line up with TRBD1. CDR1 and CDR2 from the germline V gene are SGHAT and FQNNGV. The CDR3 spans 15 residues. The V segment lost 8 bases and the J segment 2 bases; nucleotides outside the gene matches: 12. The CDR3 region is CASLTPKGTAYEQYF. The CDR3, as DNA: TGTGCCAGCTTAACCCCGAAAGGGACAGCCTACGAGCAGTACTTC.

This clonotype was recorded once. The chain's CDR3 is CATRDRTLRNEQFF. The CDR3, as DNA: TGTGCCACTCGCGATCGGACCCTACGGAATGAGCAGTTCTTC. The J gene is TRBJ2-1, the V gene TRBV19; D is uncertain. V lost 10 bases to trimming and J lost 7 bases, with 20 bases between them. The CDR3 runs to 14 residues. CDR1 is LNHDA and CDR2 is SQIVND in the germline V gene (reference sequence).

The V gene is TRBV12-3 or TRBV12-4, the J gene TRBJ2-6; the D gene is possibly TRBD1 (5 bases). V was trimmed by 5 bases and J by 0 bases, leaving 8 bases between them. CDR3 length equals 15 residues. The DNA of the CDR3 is TGTGCCAGCAGTCCAGGGTACTCTGGGGCCAACGTCCTGACTTTC. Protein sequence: CASSPGYSGANVLTF.

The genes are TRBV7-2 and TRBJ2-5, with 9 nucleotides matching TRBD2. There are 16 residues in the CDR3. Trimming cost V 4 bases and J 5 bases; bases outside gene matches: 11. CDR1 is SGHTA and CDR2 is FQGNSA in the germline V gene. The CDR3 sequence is CASSSLGGRADETQYF. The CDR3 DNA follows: TGTGCCAGCAGCTCCCTAGGCGGGAGGGCCGATGAGACCCAGTACTTC. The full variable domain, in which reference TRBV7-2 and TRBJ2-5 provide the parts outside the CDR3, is GAGVSQSPSNKVTEKGKDVELRCDPISGHTALYWYRQSLGQGLEFLIYFQGNSAPDKSGLPSDRFSAERTGGSVSTLTIQRTQQEDSAVYLCASSSLGGRADETQYFGPGTRLLVL.

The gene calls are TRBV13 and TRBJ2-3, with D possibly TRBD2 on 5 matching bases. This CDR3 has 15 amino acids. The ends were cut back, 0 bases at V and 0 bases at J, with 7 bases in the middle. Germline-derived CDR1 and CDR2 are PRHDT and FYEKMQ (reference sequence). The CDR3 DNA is TGTGCCAGCAGCTTAGGATTAGCGAGCACAGATACGCAGTATTTT. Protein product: CASSLGLASTDTQYF.

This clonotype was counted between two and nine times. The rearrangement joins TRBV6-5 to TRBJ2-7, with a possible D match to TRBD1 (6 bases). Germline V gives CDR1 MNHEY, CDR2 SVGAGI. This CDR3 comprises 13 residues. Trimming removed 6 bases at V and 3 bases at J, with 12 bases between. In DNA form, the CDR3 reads TGTGCCAGCAGCCCCCGGGACAACTACGAGCAGTACTTC. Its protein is CASSPRDNYEQYF.

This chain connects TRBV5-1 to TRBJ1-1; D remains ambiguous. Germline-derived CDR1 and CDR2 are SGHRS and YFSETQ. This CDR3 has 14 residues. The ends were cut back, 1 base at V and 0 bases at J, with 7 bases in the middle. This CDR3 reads CASSLIRLNTEAFF. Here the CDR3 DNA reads TGCGCCAGCAGCTTGATACGGCTGAACACTGAAGCTTTCTTT.

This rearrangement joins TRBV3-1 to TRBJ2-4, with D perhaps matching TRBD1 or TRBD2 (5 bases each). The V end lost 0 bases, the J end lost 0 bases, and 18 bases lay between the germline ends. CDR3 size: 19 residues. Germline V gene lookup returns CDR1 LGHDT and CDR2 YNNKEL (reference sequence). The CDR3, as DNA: TGTGCCAGCAGCCAAGATAGAACGGGACGCGAAAGAGCCAAAAACATTCAGTACTTC. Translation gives CASSQDRTGRERAKNIQYF.

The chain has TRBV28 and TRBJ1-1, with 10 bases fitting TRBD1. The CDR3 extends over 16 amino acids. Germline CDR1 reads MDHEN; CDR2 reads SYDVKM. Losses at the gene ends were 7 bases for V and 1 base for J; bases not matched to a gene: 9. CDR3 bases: TGTGCCAGCACCGTGAGGACAGGGGGGCCGAACACTGAAGCTTTCTTT. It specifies CASTVRTGGPNTEAFF.

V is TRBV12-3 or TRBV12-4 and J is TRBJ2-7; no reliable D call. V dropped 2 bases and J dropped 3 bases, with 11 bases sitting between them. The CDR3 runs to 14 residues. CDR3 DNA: TGTGCCAGCAGTTTACAAGGGTCGCTCTACGAGCAGTACTTC. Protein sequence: CASSLQGSLYEQYF.

The CDR3 nucleotides read TGTGCCAGCAGACTAGCGGGATCCTACGAGCAGTACTTC. This translates into CASRLAGSYEQYF. This chain links TRBV28 with TRBJ2-7; 10 bases align to TRBD2. The J segment lost 1 base and the V segment lost 6 bases, leaving 0 bases of the junction unmatched. Germline-derived CDR1 and CDR2 are MDHEN and SYDVKM. CDR3 length equals 13 residues.